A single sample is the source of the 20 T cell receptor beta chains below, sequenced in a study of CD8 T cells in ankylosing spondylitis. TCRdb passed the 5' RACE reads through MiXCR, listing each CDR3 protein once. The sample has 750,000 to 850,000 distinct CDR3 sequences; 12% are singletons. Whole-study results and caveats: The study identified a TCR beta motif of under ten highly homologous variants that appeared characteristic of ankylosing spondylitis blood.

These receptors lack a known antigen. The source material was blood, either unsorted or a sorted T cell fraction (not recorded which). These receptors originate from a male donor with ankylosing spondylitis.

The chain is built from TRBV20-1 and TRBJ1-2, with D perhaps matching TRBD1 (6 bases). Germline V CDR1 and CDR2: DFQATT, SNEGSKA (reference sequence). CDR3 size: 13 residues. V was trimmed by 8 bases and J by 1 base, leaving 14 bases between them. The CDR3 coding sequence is TGCAGTACACAGGGTCTTCTTAACTATGGCTACACCTTC. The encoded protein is CSTQGLLNYGYTF.

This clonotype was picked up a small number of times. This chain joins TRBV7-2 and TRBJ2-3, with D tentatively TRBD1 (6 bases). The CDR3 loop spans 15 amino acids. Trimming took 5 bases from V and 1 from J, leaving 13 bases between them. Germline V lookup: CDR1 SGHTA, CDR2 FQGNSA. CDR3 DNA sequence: TGTGCCAGCAGCCAACAGGGAACGGGCACAGATACGCAGTATTTT. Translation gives CASSQQGTGTDTQYF.

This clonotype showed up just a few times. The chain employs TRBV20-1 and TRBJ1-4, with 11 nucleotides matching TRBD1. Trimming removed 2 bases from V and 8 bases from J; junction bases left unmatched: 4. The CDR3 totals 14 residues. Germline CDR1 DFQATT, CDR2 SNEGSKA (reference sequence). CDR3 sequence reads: CSARRTGGVEKLFF. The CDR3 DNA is TGCAGTGCTAGAAGGACAGGGGGCGTAGAAAAACTGTTTTTT.

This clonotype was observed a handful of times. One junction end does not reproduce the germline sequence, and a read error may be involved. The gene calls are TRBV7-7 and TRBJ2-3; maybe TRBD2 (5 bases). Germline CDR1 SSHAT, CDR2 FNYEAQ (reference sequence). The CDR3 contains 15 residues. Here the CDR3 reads CASSLSGFSGDTQYF. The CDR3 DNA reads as TGTGCTAGCAGCTTGTCGGGGTTCAGCGGAGATACGCAGTATTTT.

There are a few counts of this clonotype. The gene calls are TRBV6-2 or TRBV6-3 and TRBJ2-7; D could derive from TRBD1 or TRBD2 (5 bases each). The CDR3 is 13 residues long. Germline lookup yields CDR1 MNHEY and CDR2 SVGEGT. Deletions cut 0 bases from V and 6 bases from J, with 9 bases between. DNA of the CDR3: TGTGCCAGCAGTTACTCGCGAGGGACCGAGCAGTACTTC. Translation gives CASSYSRGTEQYF.

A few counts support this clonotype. The DNA of the CDR3 is TGCAGTGCCATTCCGGGACTATCCCTCGACAATGAGCAGTTCTTC. Protein product: CSAIPGLSLDNEQFF. J is TRBJ2-1 and V is TRBV20-1, with TRBD2 matching 7 bases. Germline CDR1 and CDR2: DFQATT and SNEGSKA (reference sequence). The junction had 13 bases not matched to a gene; V was cut back by 6 bases and J by 5 bases. The CDR3 extends over 15 amino acids.

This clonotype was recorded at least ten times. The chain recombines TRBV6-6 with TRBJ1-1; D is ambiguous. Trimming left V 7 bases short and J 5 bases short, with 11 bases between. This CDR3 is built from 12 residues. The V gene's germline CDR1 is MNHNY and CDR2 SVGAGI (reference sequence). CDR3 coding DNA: TGTGCCAGCAAAGTGGTTACTACTGAAGCTTTCTTT. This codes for CASKVVTTEAFF.

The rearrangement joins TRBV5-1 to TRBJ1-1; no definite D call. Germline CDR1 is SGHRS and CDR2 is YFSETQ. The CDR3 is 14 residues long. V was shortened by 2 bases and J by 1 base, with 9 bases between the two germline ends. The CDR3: CASSLFLGNTEAFF. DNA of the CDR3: TGCGCCAGCAGCTTATTCCTCGGGAACACTGAAGCTTTCTTT.

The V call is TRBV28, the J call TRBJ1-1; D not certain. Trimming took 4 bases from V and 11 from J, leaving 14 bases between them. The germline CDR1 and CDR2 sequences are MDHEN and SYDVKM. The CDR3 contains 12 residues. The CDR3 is CASSSYLLGAFF. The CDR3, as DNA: TGTGCCAGCAGTTCCTATCTGCTGGGGGCTTTCTTT.

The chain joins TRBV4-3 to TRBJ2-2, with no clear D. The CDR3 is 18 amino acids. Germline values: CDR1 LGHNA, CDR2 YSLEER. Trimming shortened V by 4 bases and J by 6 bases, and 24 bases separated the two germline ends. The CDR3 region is CASSLEFVNAIRAGELFF. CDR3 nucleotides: TGCGCCAGCAGCCTTGAATTTGTGAACGCCATTAGGGCCGGGGAGCTGTTTTTT.

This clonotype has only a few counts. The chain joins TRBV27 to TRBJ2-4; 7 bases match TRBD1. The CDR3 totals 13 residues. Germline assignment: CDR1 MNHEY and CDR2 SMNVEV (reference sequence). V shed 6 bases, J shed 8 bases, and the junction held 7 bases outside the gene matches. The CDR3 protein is CASRGTASDIQYF. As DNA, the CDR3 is TGTGCCAGCAGAGGGACAGCCAGCGACATTCAGTACTTC.

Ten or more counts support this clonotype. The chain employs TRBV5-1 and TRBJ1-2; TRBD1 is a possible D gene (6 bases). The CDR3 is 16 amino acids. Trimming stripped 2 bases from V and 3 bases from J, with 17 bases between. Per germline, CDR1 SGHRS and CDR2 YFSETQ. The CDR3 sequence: CASSLSRGGFDYGYTF. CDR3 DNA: TGCGCCAGCAGCTTAAGTCGAGGGGGATTCGACTATGGCTACACCTTC.

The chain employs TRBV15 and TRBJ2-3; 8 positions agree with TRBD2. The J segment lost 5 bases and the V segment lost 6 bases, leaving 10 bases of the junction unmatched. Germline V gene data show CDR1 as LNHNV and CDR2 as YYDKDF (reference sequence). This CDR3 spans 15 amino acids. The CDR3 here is CATRNRAGVEDTQYF. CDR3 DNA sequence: TGTGCCACCAGGAACCGAGCGGGAGTGGAAGATACGCAGTATTTT.

CDR3 sequence reads: CASSLEISSYNSPLHF. The CDR3 nucleotides are TGTGCCAGCAGCTTAGAAATTAGCTCCTATAATTCACCCCTCCACTTT. The V and J genes are TRBV7-2 and TRBJ1-6, with D hard to call. Germline values: CDR1 SGHTA, CDR2 FQGNSA. V shed 1 base and J shed 0 bases, with 7 bases lying between them. The CDR3 is made up of 16 amino acids.

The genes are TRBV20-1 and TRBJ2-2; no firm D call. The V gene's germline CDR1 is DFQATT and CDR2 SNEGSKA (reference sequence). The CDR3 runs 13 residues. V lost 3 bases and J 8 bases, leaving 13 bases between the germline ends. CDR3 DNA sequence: TGCAGTGCTAGTAGGGTGGGCGAGGGGGAGCTGTTTTTT. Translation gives CSASRVGEGELFF.

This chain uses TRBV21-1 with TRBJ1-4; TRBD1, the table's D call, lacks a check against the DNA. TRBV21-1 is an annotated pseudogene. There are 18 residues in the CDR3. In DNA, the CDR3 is TGTGCCAGCAGCAAAGCGCTTTCGGAAGGGGTAGAAAGTGAAAAACTGTTTTTT. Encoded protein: CASSKALSEGVESEKLFF.

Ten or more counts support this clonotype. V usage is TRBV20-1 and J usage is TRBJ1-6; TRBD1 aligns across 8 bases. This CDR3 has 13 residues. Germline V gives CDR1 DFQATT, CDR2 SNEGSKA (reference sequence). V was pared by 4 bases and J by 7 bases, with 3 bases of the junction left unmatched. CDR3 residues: CSATGTGNSPLHF. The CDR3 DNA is TGCAGTGCTACCGGGACAGGAAATTCACCCCTCCACTTT.

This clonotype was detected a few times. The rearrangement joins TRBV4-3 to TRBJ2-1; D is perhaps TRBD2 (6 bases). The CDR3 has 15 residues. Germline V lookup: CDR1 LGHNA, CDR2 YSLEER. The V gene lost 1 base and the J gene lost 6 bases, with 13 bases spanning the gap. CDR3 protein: CASSQAGDSFNEQFF. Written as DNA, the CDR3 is TGCGCCAGCAGCCAAGCGGGGGATAGCTTCAATGAGCAGTTCTTC.

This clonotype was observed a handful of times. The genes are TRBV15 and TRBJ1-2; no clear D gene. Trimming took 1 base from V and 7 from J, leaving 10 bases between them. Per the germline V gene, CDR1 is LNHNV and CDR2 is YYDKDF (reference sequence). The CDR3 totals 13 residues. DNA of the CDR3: TGTGCCACCAGCAGAGGGGAGGAACGTGGCTACACCTTC. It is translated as CATSRGEERGYTF.

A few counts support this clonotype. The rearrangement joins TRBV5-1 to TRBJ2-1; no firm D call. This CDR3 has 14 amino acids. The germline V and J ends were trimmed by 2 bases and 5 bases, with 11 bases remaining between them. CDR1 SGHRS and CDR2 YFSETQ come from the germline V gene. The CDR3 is CASSLLPGDNEQFF. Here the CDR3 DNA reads TGCGCCAGCAGCTTACTACCTGGGGACAATGAGCAGTTCTTC.